A selection of T cell receptor beta chains follows, all from one sample in a study of blood T cell repertoires in COVID-19. Clones were read by immunoSEQ multiplex PCR, and TCRdb kept only the in-frame ones, dropping some. The sample lists about 250,000 clones, 85% occurring once. The sequenced sample was PBMCs or T cells enriched from blood (not recorded which). The source is a woman aged 45 to 65 with acute COVID-19. CDR3s include the opening cysteine and the closing phenylalanine or tryptophan. A D gene is named only where the DNA matches it firmly. Clone size is not always given. Where it is, it says once, few, many or a class for expanded clones.

d_call j_call v_call clone_size cdr3_aa cdr3_nt
- TRBJ2-7 TRBV19 - CASSMSGTHYEQYF TGTGCCAGTAGTATGAGTGGGACACACTACGAGCAGTACTTC
- TRBJ2-2 TRBV2 - CASAGTTNTGELFF TGTGCCAGCGCCGGGACAACGAACACCGGGGAGCTGTTTTTT
TRBD1 TRBJ1-5 TRBV7-2 - CASSFSGTEHNQPQHF TGTGCCAGCAGTTTTTCCGGGACAGAGCACAATCAGCCCCAGCATTTT
- TRBJ2-2 TRBV5-6 - CASSSDYTGELFF TGTGCCAGCAGCTCGGACTACACCGGGGAGCTGTTTTTT
TRBD2 TRBJ2-1 TRBV19 - CASSIWASGGDNEQFF TGTGCCAGTAGTATTTGGGCTAGCGGGGGGGACAATGAGCAGTTCTTC
TRBD2 TRBJ2-1 TRBV5-1 - CASSTSGGSYNEQFF TGCGCCAGCAGCACTAGCGGGGGATCCTACAATGAGCAGTTCTTC
- TRBJ1-5 TRBV27 once CASSLMPPGTGGNQPQHF TGTGCCAGCAGTTTAATGCCCCCTGGGACGGGAGGGAATCAGCCCCAGCATTTT
TRBD1 TRBJ1-1 TRBV4-2 - CASSQTDRVEAFF TGTGCCAGCAGCCAAACGGACAGGGTGGAAGCTTTCTTT
- TRBJ1-4 TRBV7-2 - CASSPPANEKLFF TGTGCCAGCAGCCCGCCAGCTAATGAAAAACTGTTTTTT
- TRBJ2-3 TRBV6-2/TRBV6-3 once CASSYPRTQGGGQYF TGTGCCAGCAGTTACCCGAGGACTCAGGGAGGTGGGCAGTATTTT
- TRBJ2-7 TRBV2 - CATFGGSYEQYF TGTGCCACGTTTGGGGGGTCCTACGAGCAGTACTTC
- TRBJ2-5 TRBV21-1 - CASSKAPYRYQETQYF TGTGCCAGCAGCAAAGCTCCATACCGGTACCAAGAGACCCAGTACTTC
- TRBJ1-2 TRBV3-1/TRBV3-2 - CASSLPGRGYTF TGTGCCAGCAGCCTCCCAGGGCGCGGCTACACCTTC
TRBD1 TRBJ1-2 TRBV7-2 - CASSLRQGHDSGYTF TGTGCCAGCAGCCTACGACAGGGCCATGATAGTGGCTACACCTTC
TRBD2 TRBJ2-3 TRBV7-6 - CASSFSWGGDTDTQYF TGTGCCAGCAGCTTTAGTTGGGGGGGGGACACAGATACGCAGTATTTT
- TRBJ1-2 TRBV13 few CASSSGRELYGYTF TGTGCCAGCAGCTCCGGACGGGAACTATATGGCTACACCTTC
TRBD2 TRBJ2-5 TRBV5-1 - CASSLGPGGGETQYF TGCGCCAGCAGCTTGGGGCCGGGGGGAGGAGAGACCCAGTACTTC
- TRBJ1-5 TRBV18 - CASSPGVSNQPQHF TGTGCCAGCTCACCCGGGGTGAGCAATCAGCCCCAGCATTTT
TRBD1 TRBJ1-1 TRBV6-6 - CASTQQGTEAFF TGTGCCAGCACCCAACAGGGGACTGAAGCTTTCTTT
- TRBJ1-2 TRBV3-1/TRBV3-2 - CASSQGARYGYTF TGTGCCAGCAGCCAAGGGGCTCGTTATGGCTACACCTTC
TRBD1 TRBJ1-1 TRBV3-1/TRBV3-2 - CASSLGTGLGTEAFF TGTGCCAGCAGCCTCGGGACAGGGCTGGGCACTGAAGCTTTCTTT
- TRBJ1-2 TRBV20-1 - CSASSRYGYTF TGCAGTGCTAGTTCGCGTTACGGCTACACCTTC
- TRBJ1-2 TRBV18 - CASSQGTVPGYTF TGTGCCAGCTCGCAGGGGACGGTCCCAGGCTACACCTTC
TRBD1 TRBJ1-2 TRBV6-5 - CASSYSNRGTGGYTF TGTGCCAGCAGTTACTCGAACAGGGGGACTGGTGGCTACACCTTC
- TRBJ1-6 TRBV6-5 - CATSTGILSPLHF TGTGCCACCTCCACAGGGATCCTCTCACCCCTCCACTTT
- TRBJ1-3 TRBV19 - CASPGESGNTIYF TGTGCCAGCCCCGGGGAGTCTGGAAACACCATATATTTT
TRBD1 TRBJ1-1 TRBV20-1 - CSASLSGGWDTEAFF TGCAGTGCTAGTTTGTCAGGGGGATGGGACACTGAAGCTTTCTTT
TRBD1 TRBJ1-1 TRBV19 - CASSMGTGGDTEAFF TGTGCCAGTAGTATGGGGACAGGGGGGGACACTGAAGCTTTCTTT
- TRBJ1-3 TRBV2 - CASSTDRSSGNTIYF TGTGCCAGCAGTACAGACAGGAGCTCTGGAAACACCATATATTTT
- TRBJ1-5 TRBV19 - CASSIAGSVYSNQPQHF TGTGCCAGTAGTATAGCTGGGAGCGTTTATAGCAATCAGCCCCAGCATTTT
- TRBJ1-6 TRBV5-4 - CASRRVGQEPFTLHF TGTGCCAGCAGGAGAGTGGGGCAGGAGCCTTTCACCCTCCACTTT
- TRBJ2-2 TRBV19 - CASTPLGGTGELFF TGTGCCAGCACCCCTCTCGGAGGGACCGGGGAGCTGTTTTTT
TRBD1 TRBJ2-7 TRBV6-1 - CASSDKDRFSYEQYF TGTGCCAGCAGTGATAAGGACAGGTTCTCCTACGAGCAGTACTTC
- TRBJ1-5 TRBV30 - CAWTLKGSNQPQHF TGTGCCTGGACCCTGAAGGGGAGCAATCAGCCCCAGCATTTT
- TRBJ1-5 TRBV30 - CAWSPGGNQPQHF TGTGCCTGGAGTCCTGGAGGCAATCAGCCCCAGCATTTT
TRBD1 TRBJ1-6 TRBV6-5 - CASSGDSFFSPLHF TGTGCCAGCAGCGGGGACAGTTTTTTTTCACCCCTCCACTTT
- TRBJ1-6 TRBV9 few CASRSYSPLHF TGTGCCAGCAGGAGTTATTCACCCCTCCACTTT
- TRBJ2-7 TRBV5-6 - CASSFPDTTYEQYF TGTGCCAGCAGCTTTCCGGACACCACCTACGAGCAGTACTTC
TRBD1 TRBJ1-2 TRBV7-6 - CASSPLTGADGYTF TGTGCCAGCAGCCCTTTAACAGGGGCGGATGGCTACACCTTC
TRBD1 TRBJ2-7 TRBV7-9 - CASSYRTGSSSEQYF TGTGCCAGCAGCTACAGGACAGGGAGTTCCTCCGAGCAGTACTTC
- TRBJ1-2 TRBV5-1 - CASSGGQNANYGYTF TGCGCCAGCAGCGGTGGACAGAATGCTAACTATGGCTACACCTTC
TRBD1 TRBJ2-5 TRBV19 - CATEGAEETQYF TGTGCCACAGAGGGGGCCGAAGAGACCCAGTACTTC
- TRBJ2-7 TRBV4-3 - CASSQDRTGSTYEQYF TGCGCCAGCAGCCAAGATCGCACAGGGAGTACCTACGAGCAGTACTTC
TRBD1 TRBJ1-4 TRBV7-2 - CASSLPGQGEKLFF TGTGCCAGCAGCTTACCGGGACAGGGTGAAAAACTGTTTTTT
TRBD1 TRBJ1-1 TRBV6-5 - CASSYTTGGTEAFF TGTGCCAGCAGTTACACTACAGGGGGCACTGAAGCTTTCTTT
- TRBJ1-2 TRBV7-9 - CASSQDSHGYTF TGTGCCAGCAGTCAGGACAGCCATGGCTACACCTTC
- TRBJ2-2 TRBV5-1 - CASSLVRNTGELFF TGCGCCAGCAGCTTGGTCCGGAACACCGGGGAGCTGTTTTTT
- TRBJ1-2 TRBV14 - CASSQPQGPYGYTF TGTGCCAGCAGCCAACCCCAGGGGCCCTATGGCTACACCTTC
TRBD1 TRBJ1-2 TRBV12-3/TRBV12-4 - CASSSGQTYGYTF TGTGCCAGCAGTTCGGGACAGACCTATGGCTACACCTTC
TRBD1 TRBJ1-3 TRBV7-9 - CASSVAGQGRTGNTIYF TGTGCCAGCAGCGTCGCGGGACAGGGGAGAACTGGAAACACCATATATTTT
- TRBJ1-1 TRBV27 - CASSPPPGRNTEAFF TGTGCCAGCAGTCCCCCACCAGGGCGGAACACTGAAGCTTTCTTT
TRBD2 TRBJ2-5 TRBV30 once CASTGGSQETQYF TGTGCCTCGACGGGGGGGTCGCAAGAGACCCAGTACTTC